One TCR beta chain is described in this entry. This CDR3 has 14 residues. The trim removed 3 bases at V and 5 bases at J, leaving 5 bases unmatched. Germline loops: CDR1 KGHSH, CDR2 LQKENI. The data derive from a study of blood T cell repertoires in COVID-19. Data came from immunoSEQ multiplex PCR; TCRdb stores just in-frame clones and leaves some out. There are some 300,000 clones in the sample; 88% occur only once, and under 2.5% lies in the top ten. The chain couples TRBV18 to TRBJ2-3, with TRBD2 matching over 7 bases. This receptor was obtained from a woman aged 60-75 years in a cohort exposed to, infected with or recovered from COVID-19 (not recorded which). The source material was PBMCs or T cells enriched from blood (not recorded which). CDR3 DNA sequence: TGTGCCAGCTCACCTTTGACTAGCCGAGATACGCAGTATTTT. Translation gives CASSPLTSRDTQYF.